This TCR beta chain was profiled in a study of early T cells in non-severe SARS-CoV-2 infection. Study in general: Chains from this unsorted whole-blood bulk RNA could not be paired. Study observations and caveats: A preference for anti-spike CD8 responses marked VDJdb matching, which missed private and CD4 specificities.

Individual cDNA molecules received unique molecular identifiers. TCRdb itself ran the 5' RACE reads through MiXCR, one entry per CDR3 protein. The table includes 40,000 to 65,000 distinct CDR3 sequences, 7% to 9% detected once. The CDR3 runs 16 residues. Germline trimming cut 0 bases from V and 1 base from J; bases unmatched to any gene: 2. Germline V CDR1 and CDR2: SGHRS, YFSETQ. As concerns this clonotype: Its target is unknown.

Sequencing used whole blood. The source is an adult who was a healthcare worker with PCR-confirmed SARS-CoV-2 infection or an uninfected control (not recorded which). This chain connects TRBV5-1 to TRBJ2-3, with 10 bases fitting TRBD2. The CDR3 loop is CASSLGLAGGTDTQYF. In DNA form, the CDR3 reads TGCGCCAGCAGCTTGGGTCTAGCGGGGGGCACAGATACGCAGTATTTT.